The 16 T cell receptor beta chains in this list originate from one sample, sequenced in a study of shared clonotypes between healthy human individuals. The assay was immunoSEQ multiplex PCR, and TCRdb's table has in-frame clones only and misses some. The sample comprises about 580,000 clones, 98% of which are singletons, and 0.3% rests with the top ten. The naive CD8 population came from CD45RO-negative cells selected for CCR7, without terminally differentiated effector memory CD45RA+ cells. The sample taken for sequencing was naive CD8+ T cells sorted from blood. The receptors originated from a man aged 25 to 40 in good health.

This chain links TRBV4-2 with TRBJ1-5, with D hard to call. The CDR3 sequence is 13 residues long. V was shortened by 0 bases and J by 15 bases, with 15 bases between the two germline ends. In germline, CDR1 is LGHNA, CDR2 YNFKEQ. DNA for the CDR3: TGTGCCAGCAGCCAAGATTTAGGGTTAGGGTGGCATTTT. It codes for CASSQDLGLGWHF.

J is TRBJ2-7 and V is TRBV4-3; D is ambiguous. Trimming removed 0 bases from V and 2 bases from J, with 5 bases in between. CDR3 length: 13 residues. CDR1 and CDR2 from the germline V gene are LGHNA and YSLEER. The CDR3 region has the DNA TGCGCCAGCAGCCAAGACAGGACCTACGAGCAGTACTTC. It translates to CASSQDRTYEQYF.

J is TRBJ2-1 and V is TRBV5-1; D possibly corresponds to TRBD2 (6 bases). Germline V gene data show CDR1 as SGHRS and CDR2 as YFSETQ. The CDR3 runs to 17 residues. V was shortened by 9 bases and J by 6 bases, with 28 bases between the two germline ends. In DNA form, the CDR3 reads TGCGCCACCCACTCCGCCGGAGGGTTATCAACCGTCAATGAGCAGTTCTTC. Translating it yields CATHSAGGLSTVNEQFF.

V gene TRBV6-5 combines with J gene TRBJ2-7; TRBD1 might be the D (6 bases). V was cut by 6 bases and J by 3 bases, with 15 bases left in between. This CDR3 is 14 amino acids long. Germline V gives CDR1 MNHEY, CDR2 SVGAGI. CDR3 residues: CASSDGTPDYEQYF. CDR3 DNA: TGTGCCAGCAGCGACGGGACACCAGACTACGAGCAGTACTTC.

The CDR3 loop is CASSQAISSTDTQYF. CDR3 coding DNA: TGCGCCAGCAGCCAAGCCATCTCCTCCACAGATACGCAGTATTTT. This chain connects TRBV4-1 to TRBJ2-3; D remains ambiguous. The CDR3 loop spans 15 amino acids. Germline lookup yields CDR1 MGHRA and CDR2 YSYEKL. Trimming took 1 base from V and 2 from J, leaving 10 bases between them.

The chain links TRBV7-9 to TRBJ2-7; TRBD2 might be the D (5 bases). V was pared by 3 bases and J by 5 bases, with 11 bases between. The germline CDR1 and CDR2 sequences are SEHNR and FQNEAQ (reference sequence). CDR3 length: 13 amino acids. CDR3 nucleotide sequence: TGTGCCAGCAGCTTTATCTCTAGCAACGAGCAGTACTTC. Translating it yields CASSFISSNEQYF.

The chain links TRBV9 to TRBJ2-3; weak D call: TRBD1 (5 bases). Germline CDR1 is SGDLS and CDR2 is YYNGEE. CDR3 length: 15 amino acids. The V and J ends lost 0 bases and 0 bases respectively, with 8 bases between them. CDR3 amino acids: CASSVGTTSTDTQYF. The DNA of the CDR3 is TGTGCCAGCAGCGTAGGGACAACTAGCACAGATACGCAGTATTTT.

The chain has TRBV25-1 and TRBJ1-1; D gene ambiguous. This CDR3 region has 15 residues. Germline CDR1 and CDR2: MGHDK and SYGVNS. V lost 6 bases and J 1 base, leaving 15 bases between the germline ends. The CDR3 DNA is TGTGCCAGCAGCACCCCCTTGGCGGGGAACACTGAAGCTTTCTTT. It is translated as CASSTPLAGNTEAFF.

CDR3 coding DNA: TGTGCCAGCAGCTCCTCGGGGTGGAAGCTAGGCTACACCTTC. Encoded protein: CASSSSGWKLGYTF. This chain uses TRBV9 with TRBJ1-2, with D hard to call. Germline values: CDR1 SGDLS, CDR2 YYNGEE. The germline V and J ends were trimmed by 4 bases and 8 bases, with 18 bases remaining between them. CDR3 size: 14 residues.

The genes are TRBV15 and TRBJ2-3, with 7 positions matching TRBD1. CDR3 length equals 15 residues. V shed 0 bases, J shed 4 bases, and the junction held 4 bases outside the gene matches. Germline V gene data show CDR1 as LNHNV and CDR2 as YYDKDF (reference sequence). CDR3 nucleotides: TGTGCCACCAGCAGAGATGGACAGGTTGCAGATACGCAGTATTTT. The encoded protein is CATSRDGQVADTQYF.

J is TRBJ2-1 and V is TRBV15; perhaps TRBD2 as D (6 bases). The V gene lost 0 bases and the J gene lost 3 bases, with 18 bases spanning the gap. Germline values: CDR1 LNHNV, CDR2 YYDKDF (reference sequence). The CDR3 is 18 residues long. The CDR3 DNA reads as TGTGCCACCAGCAGAGATGGGTCCAAACTAGCAGACTACAATGAGCAGTTCTTC. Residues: CATSRDGSKLADYNEQFF.

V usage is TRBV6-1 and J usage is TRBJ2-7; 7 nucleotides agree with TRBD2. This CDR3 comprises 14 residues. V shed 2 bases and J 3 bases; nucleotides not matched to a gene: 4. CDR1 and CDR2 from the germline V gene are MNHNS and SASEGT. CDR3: CASSESPSGYEQYF. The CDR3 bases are TGTGCCAGCAGTGAATCCCCTAGCGGCTACGAGCAGTACTTC.

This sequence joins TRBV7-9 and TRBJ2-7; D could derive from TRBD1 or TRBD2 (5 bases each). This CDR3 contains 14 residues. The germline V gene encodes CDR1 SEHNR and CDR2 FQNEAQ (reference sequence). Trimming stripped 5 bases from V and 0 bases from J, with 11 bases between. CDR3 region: CASSPGPSSYEQYF. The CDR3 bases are TGTGCCAGCAGCCCGGGACCGAGCTCCTACGAGCAGTACTTC.

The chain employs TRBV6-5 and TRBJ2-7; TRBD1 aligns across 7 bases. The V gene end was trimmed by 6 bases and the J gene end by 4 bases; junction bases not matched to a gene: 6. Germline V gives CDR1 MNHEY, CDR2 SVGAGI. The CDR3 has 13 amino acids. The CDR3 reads CASSYRGVYEQYF. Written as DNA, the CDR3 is TGTGCCAGCAGCTACAGGGGCGTTTACGAGCAGTACTTC.

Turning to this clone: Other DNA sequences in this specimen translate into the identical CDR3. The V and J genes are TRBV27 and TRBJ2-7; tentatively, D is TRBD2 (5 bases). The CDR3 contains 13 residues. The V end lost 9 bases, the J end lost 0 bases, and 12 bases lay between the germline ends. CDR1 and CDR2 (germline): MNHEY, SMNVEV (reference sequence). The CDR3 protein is CASSSGISYEQYF. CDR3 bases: TGTGCCAGTTCCTCCGGGATCTCCTACGAGCAGTACTTC.

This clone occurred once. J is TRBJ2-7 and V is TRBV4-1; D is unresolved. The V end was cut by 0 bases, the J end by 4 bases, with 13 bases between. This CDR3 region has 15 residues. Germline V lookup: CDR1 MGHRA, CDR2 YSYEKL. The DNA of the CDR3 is TGCGCCAGCAGCCAAGATGCGAACTTCGGGTACGAGCAGTACTTC. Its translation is CASSQDANFGYEQYF.